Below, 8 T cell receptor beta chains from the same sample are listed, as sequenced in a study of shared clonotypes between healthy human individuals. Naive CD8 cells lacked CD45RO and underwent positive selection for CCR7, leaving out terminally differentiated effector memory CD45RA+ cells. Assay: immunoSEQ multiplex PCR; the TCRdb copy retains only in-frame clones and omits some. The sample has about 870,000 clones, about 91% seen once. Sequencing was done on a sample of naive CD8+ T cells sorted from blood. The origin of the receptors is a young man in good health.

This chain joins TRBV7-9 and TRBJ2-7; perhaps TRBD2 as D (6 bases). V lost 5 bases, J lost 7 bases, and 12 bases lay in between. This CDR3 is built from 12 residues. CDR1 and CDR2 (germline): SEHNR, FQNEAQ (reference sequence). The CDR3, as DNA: TGTGCCAGCAGCCCCCGGGGGAGGGAGCAGTACTTC. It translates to CASSPRGREQYF. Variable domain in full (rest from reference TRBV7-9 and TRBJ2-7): DTGVSQNPRHKITKRGQNVTFRCDPISEHNRLYWYRQTLGQGPEFLTYFQNEAQLEKSRLLSDRFSAERPKGSFSTLEIQRTEQGDSAMYLCASSPRGREQYFGPGTRLTVT.

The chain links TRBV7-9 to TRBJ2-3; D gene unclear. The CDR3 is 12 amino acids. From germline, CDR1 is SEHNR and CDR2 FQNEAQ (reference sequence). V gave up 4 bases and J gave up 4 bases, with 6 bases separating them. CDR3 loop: CASSSDSDTQYF. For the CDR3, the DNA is TGTGCCAGCAGCTCAGATTCAGATACGCAGTATTTT.

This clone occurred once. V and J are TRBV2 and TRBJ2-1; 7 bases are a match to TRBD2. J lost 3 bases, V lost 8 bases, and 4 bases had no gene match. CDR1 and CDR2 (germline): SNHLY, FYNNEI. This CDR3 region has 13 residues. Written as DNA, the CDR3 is TGTGCCAGCTGGGGGGGGTACTACAATGAGCAGTTCTTC. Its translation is CASWGGYYNEQFF. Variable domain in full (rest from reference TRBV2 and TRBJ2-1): EPEVTQTPSHQVTQMGQEVILRCVPISNHLYFYWYRQILGQKVEFLVSFYNNEISEKSEIFDDQFSVERPDGSNFTLKIRSTKLEDSAMYFCASWGGYYNEQFFGPGTRLTVL.

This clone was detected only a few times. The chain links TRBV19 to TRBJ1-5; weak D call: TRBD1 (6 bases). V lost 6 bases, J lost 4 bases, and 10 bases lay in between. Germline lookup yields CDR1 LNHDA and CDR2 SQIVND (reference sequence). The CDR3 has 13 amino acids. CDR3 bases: TGTGCCAGTAGCTGGACAGATAATCAGCCCCAGCATTTT. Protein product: CASSWTDNQPQHF.

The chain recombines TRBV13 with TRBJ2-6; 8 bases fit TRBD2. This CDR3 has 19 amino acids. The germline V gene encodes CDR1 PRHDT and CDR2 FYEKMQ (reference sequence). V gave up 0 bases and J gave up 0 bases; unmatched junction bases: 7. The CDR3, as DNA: TGTGCCAGCAGCTTAGGCCCGGGGGGGAGCGACTCTGGGGCCAACGTCCTGACTTTC. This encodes CASSLGPGGSDSGANVLTF.

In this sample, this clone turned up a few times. CDR3 sequence reads: CASSGLAGDSGDWDTQYF. The CDR3, as DNA: TGCGCCAGCAGTGGACTAGCGGGAGACTCCGGCGATTGGGATACGCAGTATTTT. V gene TRBV5-1 combines with J gene TRBJ2-3; 13 nucleotides agree with TRBD2. Germline CDR1 and CDR2: SGHRS and YFSETQ. The CDR3 spans 18 residues. The V and J ends lost 5 bases and 6 bases, in that order; junction bases with no gene match: 15.

CDR3 DNA: TGCGCCAGCAGCTTGCGCGTTGTCTACGAGCAGTACTTC. The encoded protein is CASSLRVVYEQYF. This chain connects TRBV5-1 to TRBJ2-7, with unresolved D. Trimming shortened V by 1 base and J by 3 bases, and 8 bases separated the two germline ends. CDR1 and CDR2 (germline): SGHRS, YFSETQ. CDR3 length equals 13 residues.

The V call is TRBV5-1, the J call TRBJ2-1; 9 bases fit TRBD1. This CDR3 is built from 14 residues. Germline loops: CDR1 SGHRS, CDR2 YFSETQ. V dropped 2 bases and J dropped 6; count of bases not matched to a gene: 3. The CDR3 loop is CASSFRTGVNEQFF. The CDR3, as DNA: TGCGCCAGCAGCTTTAGGACAGGGGTCAATGAGCAGTTCTTC.